This record covers a single T cell receptor beta chain. The data were taken from a study of T cell changes during pregnancy in multiple sclerosis. This CDR3 has 16 residues. Germline V gives CDR1 SGHVS, CDR2 FNYEAQ. The V segment lost 5 bases and the J segment 2 bases; nucleotides outside the gene matches: 12. The protocol was immunoSEQ multiplex PCR, while the TCRdb copy is restricted to in-frame clones and leaves out a portion. The sample lists fewer than 60,000 clones, roughly 90% seen once, with 1% to 1.5% in the top ten. The specimen was peripheral blood, collected in the second trimester of pregnancy. This sequence originates from a female donor with multiple sclerosis, enrolled in a pregnancy study. This chain connects TRBV7-6 to TRBJ2-7, with 7 bases matching TRBD1. Written as DNA, the CDR3 is TGTGCCAGCAGCCCAAGGACCGGGACAGCTACCTACGAGCAGTACTTC. Its translation is CASSPRTGTATYEQYF.